This T cell receptor beta chain was sequenced in a study of T cell repertoires in cytomegalovirus infection. Details on this clonotype: No antigen is known for it.

The V gene lost 4 bases and the J gene lost 0 bases, with 12 bases spanning the gap. CDR1 and CDR2 (germline): MGHRA, YSYEKL. There are 15 residues in the CDR3. Whole-study results and caveats: The ex vivo response showed dominance by HLA-C-restricted CMV-specific TCR beta clonotypes.

Via MiXCR, TCRdb re-called the reads, giving one row per CDR3 protein. The sample has nearly 450,000 distinct CDR3 sequences, under 40% seen once. Sequencing was done on a sample of PBMCs. V is TRBV4-1 and J is TRBJ1-1; possible D gene TRBD1, 5 bases. The clonotype was recovered from a human donor in good health (CMV status not recorded). Some clones in this sample may be carry-over from other donors' samples. This CDR3 is CASSPRRGVNTEAFF. CDR3 in DNA: TGCGCCAGCAGCCCCCGACGGGGGGTGAACACTGAAGCTTTCTTT.